The 25 T cell receptor beta chains reported below all come from one sample, sequenced in a study of blood T cells in healthy people across ages. The use of a sample-barcoded 5' primer and a J-beta primer mix characterized a second PCR of roughly 7 to 11 cycles. Using its own MiXCR run on the 5' RACE reads, TCRdb lists one record per CDR3 protein. The profile covers more than 800,000 distinct CDR3 sequences, with around 26% appearing a single time and 17% taken by the ten largest. Specimen: blood. Receptors originate from an elderly woman in good health.

The chain is built from TRBV12-3 or TRBV12-4 and TRBJ2-7; possibly TRBD1 or TRBD2 for D (5 bases each). The V end lost 5 bases, the J end lost 6 bases, and 17 bases lay between the germline ends. This CDR3 region has 14 residues. As DNA, the CDR3 is TGTGCCAGCAGTCCGGACTTTCTGGGGCCCGAGCAGTACTTC. Translating it yields CASSPDFLGPEQYF.

The rearrangement links TRBV28 to TRBJ2-2; TRBD2 matches at 10 bases. The CDR3 contains 16 residues. The trim removed 3 bases at V and 1 base at J, leaving 2 bases unmatched. Per germline, CDR1 MDHEN and CDR2 SYDVKM. Here the CDR3 DNA reads TGTGCCAGCAGTTTGAAGCGGGGGGGGAACACCGGGGAGCTGTTTTTT. Its protein is CASSLKRGGNTGELFF.

The rearrangement links TRBV7-8 to TRBJ1-5, with D possibly TRBD1 on 5 matching bases. Germline CDR1 and CDR2: SGHVS and FQNEAQ. This CDR3 is built from 16 residues. The germline V and J ends were trimmed by 4 bases and 0 bases, with 13 bases remaining between them. This CDR3 reads CASSSGRGLSNQPQHF. For the CDR3, the DNA is TGTGCCAGCAGCTCCGGGAGGGGTCTTAGCAATCAGCCCCAGCATTTT. The whole variable domain, filled in from reference TRBV7-8 and TRBJ1-5, reads GAGVSQSPRYKVAKRGQDVALRCDPISGHVSLFWYQQALGQGPEFLTYFQNEAQLDKSGLPSDRFFAERPEGSVSTLKIQRTQQEDSAVYLCASSSGRGLSNQPQHFGDGTRLSIL.

This clonotype occurred a few times. The CDR3 coding sequence is TGTGCCAGCAGCTGGGCTAGCGGGGGGGCTGGTGAGCAGTTCTTC. This gives the protein CASSWASGGAGEQFF. V gene TRBV7-9 combines with J gene TRBJ2-1, with 12 bases lining up with TRBD2. Germline CDR1 reads SEHNR; CDR2 reads FQNEAQ (reference sequence). The CDR3 runs to 15 residues. Trimming cost V 4 bases and J 9 bases; bases outside gene matches: 7.

Ten or more counts support this clonotype. The J gene is TRBJ2-1, the V gene TRBV9, with a possible D match to TRBD2 (7 bases). The CDR3 is 16 residues long. V was cut by 1 base and J by 1 base, with 12 bases left in between. Germline CDR1 and CDR2: SGDLS and YYNGEE. The CDR3 DNA reads as TGTGCCAGCAGCGTAATACGGGGGGCGTCCTACAATGAGCAGTTCTTC. This codes for CASSVIRGASYNEQFF. The variable domain in full, completed from reference TRBV9 and TRBJ2-1, reads DSGVTQTPKHLITATGQRVTLRCSPRSGDLSVYWYQQSLDQGLQFLIQYYNGEERAKGNILERFSAQQFPDLHSELNLSSLELGDSALYFCASSVIRGASYNEQFFGPGTRLTVL.

This clonotype was seen just once. A clone one base away is much larger, so this may be a read error. The chain is built from TRBV20-1 and TRBJ1-2; 9 nucleotides match TRBD1. Germline V CDR1 and CDR2: DFQATT, SNEGSKA (reference sequence). The CDR3 contains 13 residues. CDR3 in DNA: TGCAGTGCTAGAGAGGACAGGGGCTATGGCCACACCTTC. Its protein product is CSAREDRGYGHTF.

The table lists this clonotype with many counts. The chain combines TRBV7-2 with TRBJ2-1; TRBD2 agrees at 7 bases. Germline assignment: CDR1 SGHTA and CDR2 FQGNSA. With 1 base clipped from V and 9 bases from J, the junction kept 0 bases outside the gene matches. The CDR3 runs 12 residues. The CDR3 here is CASSLGGGEQFF. In nucleotides, the CDR3 is TGTGCCAGCAGCTTAGGGGGGGGTGAGCAGTTCTTC.

This clonotype was picked up many times. The chain couples TRBV7-9 to TRBJ2-7; 9 bases map to TRBD1. The CDR3 extends over 14 amino acids. The germline gives CDR1 SEHNR, CDR2 FQNEAQ (reference sequence). With V trimmed by 5 bases and J by 6 bases, 8 bases remained unmatched. CDR3 region: CASSRGQGIGEQYF. The CDR3 DNA follows: TGTGCCAGCAGCAGAGGACAGGGGATTGGCGAGCAGTACTTC.

This clonotype was found a few times. This may stem from a read error, because a much larger clone lies one nucleotide away. The V and J genes are TRBV5-1 and TRBJ2-3, with D possibly matching TRBD2 (5 bases). Trimming took off 1 base at V and 1 base at J, with 13 bases between the two ends. The CDR3 has 16 amino acids. Germline-derived CDR1 and CDR2 are SGHRS and YFSETQ. The CDR3 region has the DNA TGCGCCAGCAGCTTGCCGGGGAGCGGCGGCACAGATACGCAGTATTTT. It specifies CASSLPGSGGTDTQYF.

The chain joins TRBV6-5 to TRBJ1-1, with D maybe TRBD1 (5 bases). V gave up 5 bases and J gave up 0 bases, with 16 bases separating them. CDR3 length: 16 residues. Germline values: CDR1 MNHEY, CDR2 SVGAGI. The CDR3 DNA reads as TGTGCCAGCAGTCCCTGGCAGGGTACGGTGAACACTGAAGCTTTCTTT. Translating it yields CASSPWQGTVNTEAFF.

The chain employs TRBV7-2 and TRBJ2-7, with unresolved D. This CDR3 is built from 13 residues. CDR1 is SGHTA, CDR2 FQGNSA, per germline. V dropped 5 bases and J dropped 5 bases, with 13 bases sitting between them. The CDR3 sequence: CASSPTTSHEQYF. The CDR3 DNA sequence: TGTGCCAGCAGCCCCACGACGTCCCACGAGCAGTACTTC.

This clonotype was found many times. V and J are TRBV12-3 or TRBV12-4 and TRBJ2-5, with D unclear. V gave up 0 bases and J gave up 4 bases, with 6 bases separating them. The CDR3 loop spans 13 amino acids. CDR3 in amino acids: CASSLAQTETQYF. The CDR3 DNA reads TGTGCCAGCAGTTTAGCACAAACAGAGACCCAGTACTTC.

V is TRBV3-1 and J is TRBJ1-2; TRBD1 might be the D (6 bases). CDR1 and CDR2 from the germline V gene are LGHDT and YNNKEL (reference sequence). The CDR3 loop spans 15 amino acids. Trimming took off 4 bases at V and 8 bases at J, with 20 bases between the two ends. CDR3 region: CASSLKSTGLKGYTF. The CDR3 region has the DNA TGTGCCAGCAGCCTTAAAAGCACAGGGTTGAAGGGCTACACCTTC.

This chain links TRBV5-1 with TRBJ1-1; D might be TRBD1 (5 bases). Germline CDR1 reads SGHRS; CDR2 reads YFSETQ. With 4 bases removed from V and 0 bases from J, the gap between germline ends came to 16 bases. The CDR3 runs to 16 residues. The CDR3 nucleotides read TGCGCCAGCAGCCCCGGACTGGGGCTTATGAACACTGAAGCTTTCTTT. This encodes CASSPGLGLMNTEAFF.

The chain links TRBV4-3 to TRBJ1-4; perhaps TRBD1 as D (5 bases). This CDR3 has 18 residues. Between the trimmed V and J ends, which lost 4 bases and 0 bases, there was a span of 18 bases. The V gene's germline CDR1 is LGHNA and CDR2 YSLEER. CDR3 sequence: CASSPGIRGTATNEKLFF. The CDR3 DNA reads TGCGCCAGCAGCCCAGGGATTAGAGGCACTGCAACTAATGAAAAACTGTTTTTT.

The rearrangement uses TRBV7-8 and TRBJ2-5; D is undetermined. The J call could be wrong; TRBJ2-1 is a better fit for the DNA end. The CDR3 consists of 14 residues. Germline CDR1 is SGHVS and CDR2 is FQNEAQ. As DNA, the CDR3 is TGTGCCAGCAGCTTATCGGGCTATCAAGAGACCCAGTTCTTC. Its translation: CASSLSGYQETQFF.

This clonotype was seen many times. V usage is TRBV7-2 and J usage is TRBJ2-1; D possibly uses TRBD1 or TRBD2 (5 bases each). CDR3 size: 15 residues. Germline CDR1 SGHTA, CDR2 FQGNSA. Trimming left V 5 bases short and J 8 bases short, with 19 bases between. The DNA for the CDR3 is TGTGCCAGCAGCGCCGAGGGACGGCGTGGGGATGAGCAGTTCTTC. Translation gives CASSAEGRRGDEQFF.

Notes on this clonotype: A read error may be the cause here, since a much bigger clone is one base away. CDR3 amino acids: CAGSLYPPGGTDTQYF. CDR3 nucleotide sequence: TGTGCCGGCAGCTTATACCCCCCTGGAGGGACAGATACGCAGTATTTT. The chain recombines TRBV7-6 with TRBJ2-3, with D maybe TRBD2 (6 bases). Per germline, CDR1 SGHVS and CDR2 FNYEAQ. This CDR3 region has 16 residues.

This clonotype was detected once. The chain employs TRBV20-1 and TRBJ2-5; D tentatively fits TRBD1 or TRBD2 (6 bases each). Germline lookup yields CDR1 DFQATT and CDR2 SNEGSKA (reference sequence). With 7 bases removed from V and 10 bases from J, the gap between germline ends came to 37 bases. This CDR3 comprises 18 residues. The CDR3 loop reads CSVSRQILARQEGFVQYF. DNA for the CDR3: TGCAGTGTTAGCCGCCAAATTCTTGCTAGACAGGAGGGTTTCGTCCAGTACTTC.

This clonotype was recorded a few times. This chain uses TRBV6-6 with TRBJ2-2, with a tentative D call TRBD1 (6 bases). V lost 6 bases and J lost 0, with 11 bases in between. Germline CDR1 is MNHNY and CDR2 is SVGAGI (reference sequence). This CDR3 has 15 amino acids. CDR3 DNA: TGTGCCAGCAGACCCCGGGACACGAACACCGGGGAGCTGTTTTTT. Residues: CASRPRDTNTGELFF.

On this clonotype: This may arise from a read error, as a much more abundant clone is one base away. This chain uses TRBV5-6 with TRBJ2-7; 8 positions match TRBD1. The ends lost 5 bases at V and 5 bases at J; junction bases unmatched: 12. There are 15 residues in the CDR3. Germline V gene lookup returns CDR1 SGHDT and CDR2 YYEEEE. The CDR3 region is CASSQTGDRVHEQYF. In DNA form, the CDR3 reads TGTGCCAGCAGTCAGACAGGGGATAGAGTTCACGAGCAGTACTTC.

Notes on this clonotype: A read error is possible here, since a much larger clone lies one base away. The V and J genes are TRBV12-3 or TRBV12-4 and TRBJ1-5; D uncertain. V gave up 1 base and J gave up 9 bases, with 16 bases separating them. The CDR3 runs 15 residues. CDR3 amino acids: CASSLEPVVDRPQHF. The CDR3 bases are TGTGCCAGCAGTTTAGAACCAGTCGTCGATCGGCCCCAGCATTTT.

As for this clonotype: This could be a read error, since a much larger clone is one nucleotide away. The genes are TRBV5-6 and TRBJ1-5, with D possibly matching TRBD1 (5 bases). This CDR3 has 17 residues. Germline assignment: CDR1 SGHDT and CDR2 YYEEEE. The chain's CDR3 is CAGSLASGRASNQPQHF. DNA for the CDR3: TGTGCCGGCAGCTTAGCAAGCGGCAGGGCGAGCAATCAGCCCCAGCATTTT.

This clonotype came up a few times. The J gene is TRBJ1-5, the V gene TRBV6-2 or TRBV6-3; TRBD1 is a possible D gene (6 bases). Germline loops: CDR1 MNHEY, CDR2 SVGEGT. This CDR3 spans 13 amino acids. Trimming took 4 bases from V and 7 from J, leaving 11 bases between them. The CDR3 DNA is TGTGCCAGCAGTTGGGGGGCGAGACAGCCCCAGCATTTT. Translating it yields CASSWGARQPQHF.

This clonotype was found a few times. The V and J genes are TRBV29-1 and TRBJ1-1; D is possibly TRBD1 (6 bases). Trimming took off 7 bases at V and 1 base at J, with 13 bases between the two ends. The germline V gene has CDR1 SQVTM and CDR2 ANQGSEA. This CDR3 contains 13 residues. CDR3 DNA: TGCAGCGCCGAGGACAGCTGGAACACTGAAGCTTTCTTT. This gives the protein CSAEDSWNTEAFF.